This record concerns one T cell receptor (beta chain) sequence. Ten or more counts support this clonotype. Its antigen has not been determined. No base qualities exist here, and no much larger clone lies one base off it. In the ophthalmopathy patients, disease was moderately to severely active, with a Clinical Activity Score of 3 or more, a NOSPECS grade of 4 or more, and a duration of less than 3 months. The study excluded patients with uncontrolled infections, other autoimmune diseases, pregnancy or lactation. Clinical symptoms, serum thyroxine and TRAb, thyroid ultrasound, and orbital computed tomography formed the basis for the diagnoses. PBMCs were separated from roughly 10 ml of fresh peripheral blood using Ficoll-Paque density gradient centrifugation. Total RNA was extracted using Trizol reagent, and RNA quality was assessed on an Agilent 2100 Bioanalyzer. The sample comes from a study of T cells in Graves' hyperthyroidism and ophthalmopathy (dated by TCRdb to between 2017 and 2020). General notes on the study: Peripheral blood samples were taken at initial diagnosis, before any treatment was given. TCR V-J signatures able to tell the groups apart were searched for in a discovery cohort of 90 to 100 patients, of whom 43 had Graves' ophthalmopathy and around 57 had stable Graves' hyperthyroidism. Whether ophthalmopathy could be predicted prospectively was tested in an independent validation cohort made up of under 20 hyperthyroidism patients plus 17 patients who later progressed to ophthalmopathy. The 100 discovery patients were randomly split 7:3 into training and test sets. In more than 5 Graves' hyperthyroidism patients, the study also compared T-cell repertoires from thyroid tissue with T-cell repertoires from blood. Once sampling was done, hyperthyroidism patients were given methimazole at a starting dose of 30 mg daily, whereas ophthalmopathy patients were given high-dose intravenous methylprednisolone. The paper reports TCR Vbeta CDR3 sequencing of some 140 peripheral blood samples: fewer than 50 ophthalmopathy, fewer than 85 hyperthyroidism and approximately 17 progressor patients. Broad study findings and their caveats: Blood samples also contained most of the expanded thyroid clonotypes (frequency above 0.001), which suggests that blood repertoires may reflect thyroid immune responses. Ophthalmopathy was separated from stable hyperthyroidism by a 13 V-J signature model, with 87.88% sensitivity and just over 81% specificity obtained in cross-validation and 80%/75% obtained in testing. In validation, progression to ophthalmopathy was predicted by the model with 70.59% sensitivity and roughly 76% specificity, a median of 6.5 months before onset. Sample size was not statistically predetermined, and investigators were not blinded to group allocation.

TCR beta CDR3 regions were amplified from RNA transcripts. A first-round RT-PCR of the TCR CDR3 used the HTBI primer set with the Qiagen OneStep RT-PCR kit. The libraries were constructed in a second round of multiplex PCR and then size-selected and purified. Libraries were sequenced paired-end with 100 bp reads on an Illumina HiSeq2000. The study's processing was this. SOAPnuke was used to process the raw data, with reads discarded if the reads contained adapters or uncalled bases, had a mean Phred below 15, or lacked an exact constant-primer or identifier match. High-quality paired reads were merged with COPE v1.2.5, and unique nucleotide sequences were defined as clonotypes. MiTCR v1.1 was used to align the clonotypes against IMGT TRBV, TRBD and TRBJ reference segments. Analysis was restricted to V-J combinations with a frequency above 0.0001, which covered about 99% of repertoires. The TCS score was defined as the ratio of F50 (clonal expansion) to E x V (chaos), calculated using BLOSUM62-based TCRdist between CDR3 peptides within each V-J. Welch's t-statistics and random forest reduced roughly 540 V-J features to under 15, which were used in a naive Bayes classifier (R e1071). Thyroid-blood repertoire similarity was quantified with the Morisita-Horn index. TCRdb trimmed public reads at Q25 via fastp, called clones via MiXCR and kept in-frame beta chains. Rows merge per CDR3 protein into single entries with the most common DNA and genes. It is TCRdb's table, rather than the study itself, that gives the V and J calls and clone size. Within this sample are 30,000 to 35,000 distinct CDR3 sequences, with approximately 50% of them counted one time only. The ten top clones hold under 30% of the sample.

CDR1 and CDR2 are drawn from the germline V gene: SGHRS, YFSETQ. The CDR3 covers 13 residues, taking in both the cysteine and the phenylalanine. Only the CDR3 DNA stays, 39 bases, in frame from base 1. V is reduced by 6 bases and J by 1 base, leaving a spacing of 10 bases between them. Recombination connected TRBV5-1 to TRBJ1-1, with no confidently assigned D gene. This sequence was found in a woman between 40 and 50 years old with Graves' ophthalmopathy. Sequencing was done on a sample of blood. CDR3 reads: CASNNGENTEAFF. The DNA sequence is as follows: TGCGCCAGCAATAACGGAGAGAACACTGAAGCTTTCTTT. Reference TRBV5-1 and TRBJ1-1 genes cover what lies past the CDR3, so the full variable domain is KAGVTQTPRYLIKTRGQQVTLSCSPISGHRSVSWYQQTPGQGLQFLFEYFSETQRNKGNFPGRFSGRQFSNSRSEMNVSTLELGDSALYLCASNNGENTEAFFGQGTRLTVV.